This T cell receptor beta chain is from a study of PD-1 blockade in classical Hodgkin lymphoma. Findings of the study overall: Complete responders matched newly diagnosed patients in baseline diversity.

As regards this clone: The antigen remains undetermined.

Looked up from germline, CDR1 is SGHRS and CDR2 is YFSETQ. V shed 0 bases, J shed 4 bases, and the junction held 4 bases outside the gene matches. The CDR3 totals 16 residues. TCRdb keeps only in-frame clones here, not all; method: immunoSEQ multiplex PCR. The sample has around 45,000 clones; around three quarters are singletons. Each patient's relapse followed autologous stem cell transplantation, and brentuximab vedotin exposure varied. The clonotype was recovered from a human donor with classical Hodgkin lymphoma. The J gene is TRBJ2-3, the V gene TRBV5-1, with 11 nucleotides matching TRBD2. This specimen was peripheral blood mononuclear cells (PBMCs), taken before the second cycle of nivolumab. CDR3 in DNA: TGCGCCAGCAGCTTGGAGCTAGCGGGGGGTGCAGATACGCAGTATTTT. This sequence encodes CASSLELAGGADTQYF.